This T cell receptor (beta chain) derives from a study of neurological immune-mediated disorders. Study-wide results and caveats: Multiple sclerosis was found to have the least TCR clonal expansion, below healthy controls, and HTLV-1-associated myelopathy the most.

As for this clonotype: The antigen is unknown.

Every sequencing run produced over 160 million TCR-beta sequences that came from 15-18 subjects. TCRdb passed the 5' RACE reads through MiXCR, listing each CDR3 protein once. The sample carries 25,000 to 35,000 distinct CDR3 sequences, 15% recorded once. Trimming removed 9 bases from V and 6 bases from J, with 9 bases in between. CDR1 is KGHDR and CDR2 is SFDVKD in the germline V gene. CDR3 length equals 11 residues. Sequenced input: PBMCs. This receptor was taken from a man aged 65 to 79 in good health. The V gene is TRBV24-1, the J gene TRBJ2-3; D tentatively reads TRBD1 or TRBD2 (5 bases each). Here the CDR3 reads CATRDGDTQYF. The CDR3 DNA reads TGTGCCACCCGGGACGGGGATACGCAGTATTTT.